Shown below are 13 T cell receptor beta chains from a single sample sequenced in a study of identifying expanded T cells in peripheral blood. The protocol was immunoSEQ multiplex PCR, while the TCRdb copy is restricted to in-frame clones and leaves out a portion. The repertoire has approximately 92,000 clones, 70% to 90% of them found once; the top ten carry 4% to 5.5%. Input material: blood. Source of these receptors: a person aged 18 to 70 in good health.

V gene TRBV7-9 combines with J gene TRBJ1-1; a possible D gene is TRBD1 (6 bases). This CDR3 has 14 residues. CDR1 and CDR2 from the germline V gene are SEHNR and FQNEAQ (reference sequence). Between the trimmed V and J ends, which lost 3 bases and 4 bases, there was a span of 12 bases. Here the CDR3 reads CASSFRRGGTEAFF. The CDR3, as DNA: TGTGCCAGCAGCTTCCGCAGGGGCGGCACTGAAGCTTTCTTT.

In this sample, this clone turned up a few times. The rearrangement joins TRBV5-8 to TRBJ2-1; 7 nucleotides line up with TRBD2. Germline V gene data show CDR1 as SGHTS and CDR2 as YDEGEE. The CDR3 is 15 residues long. The J segment lost 0 bases and the V segment lost 3 bases, leaving 3 bases of the junction unmatched. This CDR3 is CASSWGGLSYNEQFF. CDR3 nucleotide sequence: TGTGCCAGCAGCTGGGGGGGACTCTCCTACAATGAGCAGTTCTTC.

Here the CDR3 reads CASSWTGRELFF. The CDR3 nucleotides are TGTGCCAGTAGTTGGACAGGGCGGGAGCTGTTTTTT. The chain combines TRBV19 with TRBJ2-2, with TRBD1 matching over 8 bases. Germline trimming cut 5 bases from V and 9 bases from J; bases unmatched to any gene: 2. The germline V gene has CDR1 LNHDA and CDR2 SQIVND (reference sequence). This CDR3 contains 12 residues.

The CDR3: CASSLEQGAGYGYTF. For the CDR3, the DNA is TGCGCCAGCAGCTTGGAGCAGGGGGCAGGGTATGGCTACACCTTC. The chain uses TRBV5-1 and TRBJ1-2; 8 bases fit TRBD1. V lost 0 bases, J lost 5 bases, and 6 bases stayed unmatched. CDR3 length: 15 residues. Germline V gives CDR1 SGHRS, CDR2 YFSETQ.

The rearrangement links TRBV11-2 to TRBJ1-2; D is uncertain. V lost 5 bases to trimming and J lost 0 bases, with 16 bases between them. CDR1 is SGHAT and CDR2 is FQNNGV in the germline V gene. CDR3 length: 16 residues. CDR3 region: CASSARSRRTNYGYTF. In nucleotides, the CDR3 is TGTGCCAGCAGCGCCCGATCACGCAGGACTAACTATGGCTACACCTTC.

V and J are TRBV7-9 and TRBJ1-1; no definite D call. Germline values: CDR1 SEHNR, CDR2 FQNEAQ (reference sequence). This CDR3 has 14 residues. V was pared by 3 bases and J by 8 bases, with 16 bases between. The DNA of the CDR3 is TGTGCCAGCAGCTTGGACTACGGAGGTGCCGAAGCTTTCTTT. This codes for CASSLDYGGAEAFF.

The rearrangement joins TRBV7-3 to TRBJ1-6; D uncertain. This CDR3 region has 15 residues. The germline CDR1 and CDR2 sequences are SGHTA and FQGTGA. Trimming took 5 bases from V and 2 from J, leaving 10 bases between them. The CDR3 is CASSVDGAYNSPLHF. For the CDR3, the DNA is TGTGCCAGCAGCGTAGACGGTGCCTATAATTCACCCCTCCACTTT.

This chain uses TRBV6-6 with TRBJ1-4; 8 bases are shared with TRBD1. The CDR3 totals 14 residues. V shed 5 bases, J shed 8 bases, and the junction held 7 bases outside the gene matches. Germline V gives CDR1 MNHNY, CDR2 SVGAGI (reference sequence). CDR3 sequence: CASSVDREREKLFF. CDR3 in DNA: TGTGCCAGCAGTGTGGACAGGGAGAGAGAAAAACTGTTTTTT.

The CDR3 coding sequence is TGCGCCAGCAGTCTAGGGGGGACTAGCGGTGGTGAGCAGTTCTTC. It specifies CASSLGGTSGGEQFF. V usage is TRBV10-1 and J usage is TRBJ2-1, with 11 bases identical to TRBD2. The length of the CDR3 is 15 residues. V shed 5 bases and J 9 bases; nucleotides not matched to a gene: 9. CDR1 is WNHNN and CDR2 is SYGVQD in the germline V gene (reference sequence).

This clone has a handful of counts. The chain uses TRBV6-1 and TRBJ1-2, with a tentative D call TRBD1 (6 bases). CDR1 is MNHNS and CDR2 is SASEGT in the germline V gene. Trimming cost V 7 bases and J 5 bases, with 17 bases left between them. The CDR3 length is 14 residues. The DNA of the CDR3 is TGTGCCAGCATTAACCTTGGACAGATTTATGGCTACACCTTC. Translating gives CASINLGQIYGYTF.

V gene TRBV30 combines with J gene TRBJ1-1; D remains unclear. Trimming removed 0 bases at V and 2 bases at J, with 7 bases between. Germline V lookup: CDR1 GTSNPN, CDR2 SVGIG (reference sequence). The CDR3 has 13 residues. The CDR3 here is CAWSVLENTEAFF. The CDR3 DNA is TGTGCCTGGAGTGTACTAGAAAACACTGAAGCTTTCTTT.

This chain links TRBV10-3 with TRBJ2-1, with no clear D. The CDR3 is made up of 11 amino acids. Trimming left V 6 bases short and J 4 bases short, with 4 bases between. Germline CDR1 is ENHRY and CDR2 is SYGVKD. The DNA for the CDR3 is TGTGCCATCAGGGAATACAATGAGCAGTTCTTC. Its translation: CAIREYNEQFF.

On this clone itself: Different DNA sequences within this sample yield the same CDR3. The gene calls are TRBV7-2 and TRBJ1-5; D possibly corresponds to TRBD1 (6 bases). The CDR3 loop spans 13 amino acids. V gave up 4 bases and J gave up 2 bases, with 6 bases separating them. The germline gives CDR1 SGHTA, CDR2 FQGNSA. The CDR3 is CASSYRGNQPQHF. The DNA of the CDR3 is TGTGCCAGCAGCTACAGGGGCAATCAGCCCCAGCATTTT.